This TCR beta chain is drawn from a study of shared clonotypes between healthy human individuals. Study information: Used for every donor were three CD4 naive, three CD4 memory, two CD8 naive and one CD8 memory plate.

Per germline, CDR1 SGHDT and CDR2 YYEEEE. The CDR3 spans 17 residues. V dropped 0 bases and J dropped 4; count of bases not matched to a gene: 9. Produced via immunoSEQ multiplex PCR; TCRdb's table is partial and in-frame only. Here the sample spans roughly 700,000 clones, 90% being singletons. This chain connects TRBV5-6 to TRBJ2-5; TRBD2 aligns across 10 bases. The sequenced sample consisted of memory CD8+ T cells from PBMCs. The subset here: CD45RO+ cells pooled with CCR7-negative TemRA cells. The clonotype originates from a man aged 18 to 30 in good health. Some clones in this sample may be carry-over from other donors' samples. CDR3 in amino acids: CASSLGASGRGGETQYF. The DNA of the CDR3 is TGTGCCAGCAGCTTGGGGGCTAGCGGGAGAGGGGGAGAGACCCAGTACTTC.